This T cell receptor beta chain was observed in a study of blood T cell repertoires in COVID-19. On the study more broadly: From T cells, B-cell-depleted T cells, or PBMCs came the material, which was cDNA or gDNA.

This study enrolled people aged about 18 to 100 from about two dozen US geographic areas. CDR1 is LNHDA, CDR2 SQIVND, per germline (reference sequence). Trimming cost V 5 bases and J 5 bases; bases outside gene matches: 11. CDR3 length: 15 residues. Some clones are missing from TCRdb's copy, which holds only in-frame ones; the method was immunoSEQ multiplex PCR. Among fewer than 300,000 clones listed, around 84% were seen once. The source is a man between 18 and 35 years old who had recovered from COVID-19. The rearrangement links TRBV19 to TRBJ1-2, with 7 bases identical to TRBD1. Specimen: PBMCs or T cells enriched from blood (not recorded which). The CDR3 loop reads CASSGRDSPMYGYTF. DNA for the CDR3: TGTGCCAGTAGTGGCCGGGACAGTCCCATGTATGGCTACACCTTC.